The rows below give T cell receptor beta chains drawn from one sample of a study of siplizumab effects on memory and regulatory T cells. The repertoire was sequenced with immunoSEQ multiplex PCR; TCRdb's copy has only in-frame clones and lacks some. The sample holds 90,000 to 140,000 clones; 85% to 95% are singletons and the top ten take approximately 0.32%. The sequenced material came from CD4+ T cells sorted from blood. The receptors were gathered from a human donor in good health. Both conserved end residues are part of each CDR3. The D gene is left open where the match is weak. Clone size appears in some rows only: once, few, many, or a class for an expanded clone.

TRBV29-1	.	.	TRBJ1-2	CSVLIVRGYTF	TGCAGCGTACTAATCGTGCGTGGCTACACCTTC
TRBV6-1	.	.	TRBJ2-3	CASRSTRSDTQYF	TGTGCCAGCAGATCAACTCGATCGGATACGCAGTATTTT
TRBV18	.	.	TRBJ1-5	CASSPPSRSNQPQHF	TGTGCCAGCTCACCACCGAGCAGGAGCAATCAGCCCCAGCATTTT
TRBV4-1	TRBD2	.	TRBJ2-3	CASSQGTSGPTPSTDTQYF	TGCGCCAGCAGCCAGGGGACTAGCGGACCGACCCCTAGCACAGATACGCAGTATTTT
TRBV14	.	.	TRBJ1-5	CASSITGDQPQHF	TGTGCCAGCAGCATCACTGGGGATCAGCCCCAGCATTTT
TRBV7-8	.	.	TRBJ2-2	CASRRTIALEAGELFF	TGTGCCAGCAGAAGGACGATCGCCCTGGAGGCCGGGGAGCTGTTTTTT
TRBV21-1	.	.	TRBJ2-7	CASSKCDRAHEQYF	TGTGCCAGCAGCAAATGCGACAGGGCCCACGAGCAGTACTTC
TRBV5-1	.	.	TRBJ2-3	CASSVTSSPTDTQYF	TGCGCCAGCAGCGTTACATCGTCGCCCACAGATACGCAGTATTTT
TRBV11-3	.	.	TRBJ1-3	CASSGAGNTIYF	TGTGCCAGCAGCGGGGCTGGAAACACCATATATTTT
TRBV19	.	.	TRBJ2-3	CASSTPRTDTQYF	TGTGCCAGTAGTACACCCCGCACAGATACGCAGTATTTT
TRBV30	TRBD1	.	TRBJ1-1	CAWCNPTGGTEAFF	TGTGCCTGGTGCAACCCCACAGGGGGCACTGAAGCTTTCTTT
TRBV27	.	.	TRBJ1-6	CASSHQSSYNSPLHF	TGTGCCAGCAGTCACCAGAGCTCCTATAATTCACCCCTCCACTTT
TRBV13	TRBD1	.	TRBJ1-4	CASSFSLQGADEKLFF	TGTGCCAGCAGCTTCTCTCTACAGGGGGCGGATGAAAAACTGTTTTTT
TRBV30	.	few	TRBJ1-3	CAWTRNGNTIYF	TGTGCCTGGACCCGCAATGGAAACACCATATATTTT
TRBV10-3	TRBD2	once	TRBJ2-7	CAIMGLAGASHEQYF	TGTGCCATCATGGGACTAGCGGGAGCTAGCCACGAGCAGTACTTC
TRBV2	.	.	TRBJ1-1	CASSERTGNTEAFF	TGTGCCAGCAGTGAACGGACGGGGAACACTGAAGCTTTCTTT
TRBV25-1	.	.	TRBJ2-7	CASTAVGYEQYF	TGTGCCAGCACCGCGGTCGGATACGAGCAGTACTTC
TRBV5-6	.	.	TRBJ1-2	CASSLKGRDYGYTF	TGTGCCAGCAGCTTGAAGGGTAGGGACTATGGCTACACCTTC
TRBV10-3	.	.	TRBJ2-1	CAIGGHNEQFF	TGTGCCATCGGGGGGCACAATGAGCAGTTCTTC
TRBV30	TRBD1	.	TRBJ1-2	CAWSSKVTGGNGYTF	TGTGCCTGGAGTTCGAAGGTGACAGGGGGAAATGGCTACACCTTC
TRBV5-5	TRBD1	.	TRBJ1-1	CASSSLPGQGARAFF	TGTGCCAGCAGCTCGTTACCGGGACAGGGGGCTAGGGCTTTCTTT
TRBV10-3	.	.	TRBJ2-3	CAISVRPPRDTDTQYF	TGTGCCATCAGTGTGCGGCCCCCGAGGGACACAGATACGCAGTATTTT
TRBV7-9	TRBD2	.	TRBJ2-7	CASSPLAGAHSYEQYF	TGTGCCAGCAGCCCACTAGCGGGGGCCCACTCCTACGAGCAGTACTTC
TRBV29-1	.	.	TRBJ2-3	CSVAPPGRGTDTQYF	TGCAGCGTCGCCCCGCCAGGCCGCGGCACAGATACGCAGTATTTT
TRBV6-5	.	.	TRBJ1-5	CASSYSMGSNQPQHF	TGTGCCAGCAGTTACTCGATGGGAAGCAATCAGCCCCAGCATTTT
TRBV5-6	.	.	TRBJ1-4	CASSFMLREGATNEKLFF	TGTGCCAGCAGCTTTATGTTGAGGGAGGGAGCAACTAATGAAAAACTGTTTTTT
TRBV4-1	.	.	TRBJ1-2	CASSTTGTYGYTF	TGCGCCAGCAGCACGACAGGAACCTATGGCTACACCTTC
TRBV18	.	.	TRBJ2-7	CASSPFSVVSYEQYF	TGTGCCAGCTCACCATTTTCTGTGGTCTCCTACGAGCAGTACTTC
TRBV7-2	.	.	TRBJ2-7	CASSSRHGPYEQYF	TGTGCCAGCAGCTCTCGCCACGGACCCTACGAGCAGTACTTC
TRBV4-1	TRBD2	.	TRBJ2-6	CASSQPLGLAGGNLSGANVLTF	TGCGCCAGCAGCCAACCATTGGGGCTAGCGGGGGGTAACCTCTCTGGGGCCAACGTCCTGACTTTC
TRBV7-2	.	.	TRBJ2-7	CASTPGPFYEQYF	TGTGCCAGCACACCAGGACCTTTTTACGAGCAGTACTTC
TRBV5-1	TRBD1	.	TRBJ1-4	CASSPGTGGGGEKLFF	TGCGCCAGCAGCCCCGGGACAGGGGGCGGAGGGGAAAAACTGTTTTTT
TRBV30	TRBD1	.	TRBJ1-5	CAWRGRDRGNSNQPQHF	TGTGCCTGGAGGGGCCGGGACAGGGGGAATAGCAATCAGCCCCAGCATTTT
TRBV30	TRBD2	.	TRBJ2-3	CAWGILAGGGDTQYF	TGTGCCTGGGGCATACTAGCGGGAGGAGGAGATACGCAGTATTTT
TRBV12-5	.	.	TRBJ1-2	CASGSGTRGYYGYTF	TGTGCTAGTGGATCCGGGACACGGGGCTACTATGGCTACACCTTC
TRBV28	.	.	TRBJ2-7	CASSFYDGSYEQYF	TGTGCCAGCAGTTTTTACGACGGATCCTACGAGCAGTACTTC
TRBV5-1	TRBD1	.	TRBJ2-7	CASTPGQGAGEQYF	TGCGCCAGCACCCCGGGACAGGGGGCAGGCGAGCAGTACTTC
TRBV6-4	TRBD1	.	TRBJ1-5	CASRTRGGDIPQPQHF	TGTGCCAGCAGAACCCGAGGGGGCGACATCCCTCAGCCCCAGCATTTT
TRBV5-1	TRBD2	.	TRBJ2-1	CASSLSPLGGREGEQFF	TGCGCCAGCAGCTTATCTCCCCTCGGAGGGCGGGAGGGGGAGCAGTTCTTC
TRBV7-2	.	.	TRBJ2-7	CASSTGPAGEQYF	TGTGCCAGCAGCACGGGACCGGCGGGGGAGCAGTACTTC
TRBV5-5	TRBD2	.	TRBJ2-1	CASSLIAGVNEQFF	TGTGCCAGCAGCTTGATAGCGGGAGTCAATGAGCAGTTCTTC
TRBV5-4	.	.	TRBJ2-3	CASSLTSLADTQYF	TGTGCCAGCAGCTTGACTAGTTTGGCAGATACGCAGTATTTT
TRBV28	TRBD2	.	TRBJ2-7	CASSPSGYEQYF	TGTGCCAGCAGCCCTAGCGGCTACGAGCAGTACTTC
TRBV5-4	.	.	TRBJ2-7	CASSLQGGYEQYF	TGTGCCAGCAGCTTACAGGGCGGATACGAGCAGTACTTC
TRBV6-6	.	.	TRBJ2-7	CASRPDLSLYEQYF	TGTGCCAGCAGACCCGACCTGTCTCTTTACGAGCAGTACTTC
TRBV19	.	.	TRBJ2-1	CASSISSRRTALSTEQFF	TGTGCCAGTAGTATTTCTTCGAGAAGGACCGCCTTGTCCACTGAGCAGTTCTTC
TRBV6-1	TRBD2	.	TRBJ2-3	CASSERLAGGSGRTDTQYF	TGTGCCAGCAGTGAAAGGCTAGCGGGGGGGTCTGGTCGCACAGATACGCAGTATTTT
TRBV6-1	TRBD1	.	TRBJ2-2	CASTAGTVTGELFF	TGTGCCAGCACTGCCGGGACAGTCACCGGGGAGCTGTTTTTT
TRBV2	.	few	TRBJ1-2	CASSGQINYGYTF	TGTGCCAGCAGTGGACAGATAAACTATGGCTACACCTTC
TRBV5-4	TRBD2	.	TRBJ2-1	CASRGGEAGGINNEQFF	TGTGCCAGCAGAGGAGGGGAAGCGGGAGGGATTAACAATGAGCAGTTCTTC
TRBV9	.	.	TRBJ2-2	CASRRNTGELFF	TGTGCCAGCAGGAGGAACACCGGGGAGCTGTTTTTT
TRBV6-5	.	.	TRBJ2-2	CASSYISPPGTGELFF	TGTGCCAGCAGTTATATCTCACCCCCGGGCACCGGGGAGCTGTTTTTT
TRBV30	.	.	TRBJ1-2	CAWWTVNYGYTF	TGTGCCTGGTGGACAGTCAACTATGGCTACACCTTC